Each of the 14 T cell receptor beta chains below was sequenced from the same sample in a study of blood T cell repertoires in COVID-19. Here immunoSEQ multiplex PCR was the method, and the copy in TCRdb shows in-frame clones only, minus some. This table has roughly 64,000 clones, about 70% appearing once. Material for sequencing was peripheral blood. Source of these receptors: a human donor in a cohort sampled during active COVID-19.

CDR3: CSVAGGTGELFF. The CDR3 nucleotides are TGCAGCGTTGCAGGGGGCACCGGGGAGCTGTTTTTT. The chain carries TRBV29-1 and TRBJ2-2, with 7 nucleotides matching TRBD1. Trimming cost V 4 bases and J 4 bases; bases outside gene matches: 0. This CDR3 contains 12 residues. Germline V gene data show CDR1 as SQVTM and CDR2 as ANQGSEA.

This clone came up a few times. The V call is TRBV29-1, the J call TRBJ2-5, with D possibly being TRBD2 (6 bases). Trimming stripped 4 bases from V and 1 base from J, with 13 bases between. CDR3 size: 14 residues. Germline assignment: CDR1 SQVTM and CDR2 ANQGSEA. CDR3 sequence reads: CSVAPSAFQETQYF. The CDR3 DNA sequence: TGCAGCGTTGCCCCTAGCGCCTTCCAAGAGACCCAGTACTTC. Full variable domain (outside the CDR3, taken from reference TRBV29-1 and TRBJ2-5): SAVISQKPSRDICQRGTSLTIQCQVDSQVTMMFWYRQQPGQSLTLIATANQGSEATYESGFVIDKFPISRPNLTFSTLTVSNMSPEDSSIYLCSVAPSAFQETQYFGPGTRLLVL.

V gene TRBV18 combines with J gene TRBJ1-6, with TRBD1 matching over 12 bases. The CDR3 runs to 16 residues. CDR1 and CDR2 (germline): KGHSH, LQKENI. Trimming cost V 0 bases and J 14 bases; bases outside gene matches: 8. CDR3 sequence: CASSPPGQGAGVALHF. CDR3 in DNA: TGTGCCAGCTCACCACCGGGACAGGGGGCCGGGGTTGCCCTCCACTTT.

This clone was recorded many times. The genes are TRBV5-1 and TRBJ2-7; TRBD2 might be the D (5 bases). CDR1 is SGHRS and CDR2 is YFSETQ in the germline V gene. The V and J ends lost 4 bases and 2 bases respectively, with 16 bases between them. The CDR3 covers 15 residues. CDR3 residues: CASSPGPGRTYEQYF. DNA for the CDR3: TGCGCCAGCAGCCCCGGTCCTGGGAGAACCTACGAGCAGTACTTC.

J is TRBJ1-2 and V is TRBV28; possible D gene TRBD1, 5 bases. Trimming shortened V by 5 bases and J by 3 bases, and 7 bases separated the two germline ends. Germline V CDR1 and CDR2: MDHEN, SYDVKM. This CDR3 has 12 residues. CDR3 sequence reads: CASSIGDYGYTF. The CDR3 DNA reads TGTGCCAGCAGTATAGGGGACTATGGCTACACCTTC.

The J gene is TRBJ1-3, the V gene TRBV4-1; D is unclear. Trimming stripped 0 bases from V and 1 base from J, with 4 bases between. Germline lookup yields CDR1 MGHRA and CDR2 YSYEKL. The CDR3 runs 14 residues. The CDR3 spells CASSQDHSGNTIYF. The CDR3 coding sequence is TGCGCCAGCAGCCAAGACCATTCTGGAAACACCATATATTTT.

As for this clone: It is unclear where the CDR3 begins or ends on the DNA, so no DNA is shown, and the CDR3 is as TCRdb lists it. The CDR3 is CAWSVWAGGSIGF. This chain links TRBV30 with TRBJ1-2; the DNA was not used to check the table's D call, TRBD1. CDR1 is GTSNPN and CDR2 is SVGIG in the germline V gene (reference sequence). The CDR3 length equals 13 residues, ends included.

This clone was seen just once. This rearrangement joins TRBV6-2 or TRBV6-3 to TRBJ2-3; D is possibly TRBD2 (6 bases). The V gene lost 2 bases and the J gene lost 4 bases, with 16 bases spanning the gap. CDR3 length: 16 amino acids. CDR1 is MNHEY, CDR2 SVGEGT, per germline. The CDR3 loop is CASSYRGGAGADTQYF. In DNA, the CDR3 is TGTGCCAGCAGTTACCGGGGCGGGGCGGGTGCAGATACGCAGTATTTT.

The genes are TRBV12-3 or TRBV12-4 and TRBJ1-1; D may be TRBD1 (6 bases). Trimming stripped 8 bases from V and 0 bases from J, with 7 bases between. CDR3 length: 12 residues. CDR3 amino acids: CASGQLNTEAFF. CDR3 in DNA: TGTGCCAGCGGACAGCTGAACACTGAAGCTTTCTTT.

This clone was seen only once. The gene calls are TRBV5-4 and TRBJ1-2; TRBD1 agrees at 10 bases. CDR3 length: 16 amino acids. CDR1 is SGHNT, CDR2 YYREEE, per germline (reference sequence). V shed 0 bases and J 4 bases; nucleotides not matched to a gene: 6. The CDR3 bases are TGTGCCAGCAGCTTGGACGCCGGGACAGGGGCCTATGGCTACACCTTC. Amino acid sequence: CASSLDAGTGAYGYTF. The entire variable domain, with the rest obtained from reference TRBV5-4 and TRBJ1-2, is as follows: ETGVTQSPTHLIKTRGQQVTLRCSSQSGHNTVSWYQQALGQGPQFIFQYYREEENGRGNFPPRFSGLQFPNYSSELNVNALELDDSALYLCASSLDAGTGAYGYTFGSGTRLTVV.

This chain joins TRBV5-1 and TRBJ2-5; a weak D match, TRBD1 (6 bases). The germline V gene has CDR1 SGHRS and CDR2 YFSETQ. V lost 1 base, J lost 1 base, and 17 bases lay in between. The CDR3 loop spans 17 amino acids. The CDR3 nucleotides are TGCGCCAGCAGCTTGTTCGGTGGGGACACTCGCCAAGAGACCCAGTACTTC. Its translation is CASSLFGGDTRQETQYF.

V is TRBV5-1 and J is TRBJ2-2; TRBD1 agrees at 10 bases. With V trimmed by 2 bases and J by 3 bases, 4 bases remained unmatched. Germline values: CDR1 SGHRS, CDR2 YFSETQ. The CDR3 covers 16 residues. In nucleotides, the CDR3 is TGCGCCAGCAGCTTCGGGACAGGGGTTTACACCGGGGAGCTGTTTTTT. Translation: CASSFGTGVYTGELFF. Full variable domain (remainder filled in from reference TRBV5-1 and TRBJ2-2): KAGVTQTPRYLIKTRGQQVTLSCSPISGHRSVSWYQQTPGQGLQFLFEYFSETQRNKGNFPGRFSGRQFSNSRSEMNVSTLELGDSALYLCASSFGTGVYTGELFFGEGSRLTVL.

The V and J genes are TRBV15 and TRBJ1-4; no firm D call. There are 17 residues in the CDR3. V lost 1 base, J lost 2 bases, and 14 bases lay in between. Germline values: CDR1 LNHNV, CDR2 YYDKDF (reference sequence). CDR3 DNA sequence: TGTGCCACCAGCAGAGTGGGGTATGGGGAGACTAATGAAAAACTGTTTTTT. It encodes CATSRVGYGETNEKLFF.

This clone was picked up one time. The chain carries TRBV9 and TRBJ2-1; the D gene is possibly TRBD2 (6 bases). This CDR3 spans 16 amino acids. The V end was cut by 0 bases, the J end by 1 base, with 11 bases between. The germline V gene has CDR1 SGDLS and CDR2 YYNGEE. DNA of the CDR3: TGTGCCAGCAGCGTAGCTCCCGGGGGTTCCTACAATGAGCAGTTCTTC. Protein: CASSVAPGGSYNEQFF.